These T cell receptor beta chains were read from a single sample in a study of blood T cell repertoires in COVID-19. Measured with immunoSEQ multiplex PCR; TCRdb has only the in-frame clones, and not every one. The sample lists 70,000 to 90,000 clones, 85% to 90% occurring once. The sequencing sample was made of PBMCs or T cells enriched from blood (not recorded which). These receptors originate from a woman aged 50 to 60 with acute COVID-19. The CDR3 runs from the conserved cysteine through the conserved F or W. Fields, in order: clone size, V gene, D gene, J gene, CDR3 protein, CDR3 DNA. The D gene is left open where the match is weak. The size entry is marked missing in some rows and otherwise reads once, few, many or a size class.

NA,TRBV18,NA,TRBJ2-5,CASSEQETQYF,TGTGCCAGCTCCGAGCAAGAGACCCAGTACTTC
NA,TRBV6-6,NA,TRBJ1-3,CASRDSSVSGGNTIYF,TGTGCCAGCAGGGACAGCTCCGTCTCGGGGGGAAACACCATATATTTT
few,TRBV27,TRBD1,TRBJ2-7,CASSLYGTVPYEQYF,TGTGCCAGCAGTCTATACGGGACAGTTCCCTACGAGCAGTACTTC
NA,TRBV5-4,NA,TRBJ1-1,CASSKTHGETEAFF,TGTGCCAGCAGCAAGACGCACGGGGAGACTGAAGCTTTCTTT
NA,TRBV10-3,NA,TRBJ2-7,CAISNHLGEQYF,TGTGCCATCAGCAACCACCTCGGCGAGCAGTACTTC
NA,TRBV27,TRBD1,TRBJ2-1,CASRTGQVSNEQFF,TGTGCCAGCAGAACCGGACAGGTCTCAAATGAGCAGTTCTTC
NA,TRBV7-7,TRBD2,TRBJ2-2,CASSTGLAGNTGELFF,TGTGCTAGCAGCACGGGACTAGCGGGGAACACCGGGGAGCTGTTTTTT
few,TRBV18,NA,TRBJ1-5,CASSSKAPTGNQPQHF,TGTGCCAGCTCGTCGAAGGCTCCTACAGGCAATCAGCCCCAGCATTTT
NA,TRBV9,NA,TRBJ2-7,CASSDRRGYEQYF,TGTGCCAGCAGCGACCGGAGGGGCTACGAGCAGTACTTC
NA,TRBV7-8,NA,TRBJ1-6,CASSSYMNSPLHF,TGTGCCAGCAGCTCGTACATGAATTCACCCCTCCACTTT
NA,TRBV7-2,NA,TRBJ2-7,CASSLAGAASYEQYF,TGTGCCAGCAGCTTAGCGGGGGCGGCATCCTACGAGCAGTACTTC
NA,TRBV5-8,TRBD2,TRBJ2-7,CASSLGSGRSEQYF,TGTGCCAGCAGCTTGGGTAGCGGGAGGAGCGAGCAGTACTTC
NA,TRBV5-4,NA,TRBJ2-2,CASSRGGIGRAGELFF,TGTGCCAGCAGCCGGGGTGGGATTGGGCGAGCCGGGGAGCTGTTTTTT
NA,TRBV5-1,NA,TRBJ1-2,CASSSQGGDNNYGYTF,TGCGCCAGCAGCTCCCAAGGGGGGGACAATAACTATGGCTACACCTTC
NA,TRBV10-3,NA,TRBJ2-1,CAIREGTESDEQFF,TGTGCCATCAGGGAGGGTACCGAATCGGATGAGCAGTTCTTC
NA,TRBV6-4,NA,TRBJ1-5,CASSEGQGGQPQHF,TGTGCCAGCAGTGAAGGGCAGGGCGGCCAGCCCCAGCATTTT
NA,TRBV6-4,TRBD1,TRBJ1-5,CASRRTGKNQPQHF,TGTGCCAGCAGACGGACAGGGAAAAATCAGCCCCAGCATTTT
NA,TRBV19,NA,TRBJ1-2,CASSIGPAKGDRGYTF,TGTGCCAGTAGTATAGGACCCGCTAAGGGGGATCGCGGCTACACCTTC
NA,TRBV6-5,NA,TRBJ1-1,CASSYSSNTEAFF,TGTGCCAGCAGTTACTCCTCGAACACTGAAGCTTTCTTT
NA,TRBV19,TRBD1,TRBJ2-3,CASSGRGTGGKGDTQYF,TGTGCCAGTAGTGGGCGAGGGACAGGGGGAAAGGGGGATACGCAGTATTTT
few,TRBV5-4,TRBD1,TRBJ2-1,CASSFLQGIGSNEQFF,TGTGCCAGCAGCTTTCTACAGGGGATAGGCTCGAATGAGCAGTTCTTC
once,TRBV20-1,TRBD1,TRBJ1-2,CSADRGLGYTF,TGCAGTGCTGACAGGGGGCTTGGCTACACCTTC